The clone carrying this T cell receptor beta chain occurred many times. Antigen unknown. The data were taken from a study of CD8+CD57+ T cells in acquired aplastic anemia. Study at large: When averaged, DNA from sorted CD4+ and CD8+ cells came to around 3.1 ug. Study-wide points: About 29 CD8+ CDR3 sequences occurred in both the patients and the controls.

Germline V gene sequence: CDR1 MGHRA, CDR2 YSYEKL. The CDR3 has 15 amino acids. V shed 4 bases and J shed 3 bases, with 12 bases lying between them. Patients picked for sequencing had shown CD8+CD57+ cell expansion detected by flow cytometry. The enrolled patients all had severe acquired aplastic anemia. The blood sampling took place in patients who had so far received no therapy. Both TCR beta VDJ combination and CDR3 sequence profiling were carried out. Genomic DNA was the template for this profiling. Via MiXCR, TCRdb re-called the reads, giving one row per CDR3 protein. The table shows approximately 180,000 distinct CDR3 sequences, with 63% occurring only once.

The sample consisted of sorted CD4+, CD8+, or CD8+CD57+ T cells (not recorded which) from PBMCs. V gene TRBV4-1 combines with J gene TRBJ1-4; the D is unclear. The clonotype originates from a human donor with aplastic anemia. Here the CDR3 DNA reads TGCGCCAGCAGCCCTAAGATTTCGTCTAATGAAAAACTGTTTTTT. It encodes CASSPKISSNEKLFF.